The 6 T cell receptor beta chains in this list originate from one sample, sequenced in a study of shared clonotypes between healthy human individuals. Assay: immunoSEQ multiplex PCR; the TCRdb copy retains only in-frame clones and omits some. The table includes millions of clones, 95% detected once. Sample: naive CD4+ T cells sorted from blood. Stated subset: CD45RA+ positively selected. The receptors stem from a man younger than 30 in good health.

Details on this clone: The same CDR3 can be traced to other DNA sequences in this sample. The rearrangement joins TRBV2 to TRBJ2-7; the match to TRBD1 covers 8 bases. V shed 4 bases and J 4 bases; nucleotides not matched to a gene: 6. The CDR3 runs 14 residues. CDR1 SNHLY and CDR2 FYNNEI come from the germline V gene. The DNA for the CDR3 is TGTGCCAGCAGTGTGGGGACAGGCTCTTACGAGCAGTACTTC. Encoded protein: CASSVGTGSYEQYF. Variable domain in full (rest from reference TRBV2 and TRBJ2-7): EPEVTQTPSHQVTQMGQEVILRCVPISNHLYFYWYRQILGQKVEFLVSFYNNEISEKSEIFDDQFSVERPDGSNFTLKIRSTKLEDSAMYFCASSVGTGSYEQYFGPGTRLTVT.

CDR3 in amino acids: CASSQVQAPGTGELFF. CDR3 nucleotides: TGCGCCAGCAGCCAAGTACAGGCGCCGGGTACCGGGGAGCTGTTTTTT. This chain connects TRBV4-1 to TRBJ2-2; D is possibly TRBD1 (5 bases). The CDR3 is 16 residues long. Trimming shortened V by 1 base and J by 5 bases, and 14 bases separated the two germline ends. Germline CDR1 MGHRA, CDR2 YSYEKL.

The chain recombines TRBV11-2 with TRBJ2-5; D is perhaps TRBD2 (6 bases). Germline-derived CDR1 and CDR2 are SGHAT and FQNNGV. The CDR3 is 16 amino acids. The V and J ends lost 0 bases and 1 base respectively, with 12 bases between them. The CDR3: CASSLEGRGIQETQYF. The CDR3 DNA reads as TGTGCCAGCAGCTTAGAGGGGCGGGGAATCCAAGAGACCCAGTACTTC.

The gene calls are TRBV5-4 and TRBJ2-1; D call uncertain. Per the germline V gene, CDR1 is SGHNT and CDR2 is YYREEE (reference sequence). V was trimmed by 2 bases and J by 2 bases, leaving 11 bases between them. The CDR3 is made up of 15 amino acids. CDR3 sequence: CASSLATATYNEQFF. In nucleotides, the CDR3 is TGTGCCAGCAGCTTAGCCACGGCCACCTACAATGAGCAGTTCTTC.

V and J are TRBV7-8 and TRBJ1-5; D gene unclear. The CDR3 runs 16 residues. With 2 bases removed from V and 0 bases from J, the gap between germline ends came to 11 bases. CDR1 and CDR2 from the germline V gene are SGHVS and FQNEAQ. CDR3 bases: TGTGCCAGCAGCTTAAAGGAGAAAGGTAGCAATCAGCCCCAGCATTTT. Protein: CASSLKEKGSNQPQHF.

This rearrangement joins TRBV18 to TRBJ2-7, with 10 bases identical to TRBD1. After removal of 3 bases from V and 2 bases from J, the junction contained 7 bases not matched to a gene. The CDR3 totals 16 residues. Germline CDR1 and CDR2: KGHSH and LQKENI. CDR3 loop: CASSPIVGQGTYEQYF. CDR3 coding DNA: TGTGCCAGCTCACCGATCGTGGGACAGGGGACCTACGAGCAGTACTTC.